One sample yielded the 2 T cell receptor beta chains listed below, sequenced in a study of molecular identifiers for immune sequencing clone quantification. Using its own MiXCR run on the PCR reads, TCRdb lists one record per CDR3 protein. The sample yields more than 450,000 distinct CDR3 sequences, over 20% seen once. Sequences were obtained from naive CD8+ T cells from blood, with Jurkat cell RNA spiked in. Subset in this sample: FACS-sorted CD8+CD4-CCR7+CD45RA+ naive T cells. The receptors derive from a human donor in good health. Some libraries in this study had Jurkat cell RNA spiked in.

In its sample, this clonotype was seen many times. The rearrangement joins TRBV30 to TRBJ1-3; D is unclear. This CDR3 comprises 13 residues. The V gene's germline CDR1 is GTSNPN and CDR2 SVGIG (reference sequence). V was trimmed by 2 bases and J by 2 bases, leaving 7 bases between them. CDR3 coding DNA: TGTGCCTGGAGTACGGCACCTGGAAACACCATATATTTT. Its translation: CAWSTAPGNTIYF.

Only a few counts were recorded for this clonotype. The CDR3 here is CASSAGIQPQHF. The CDR3 DNA follows: TGTGCCAGCAGTGCGGGGATTCAGCCCCAGCATTTT. The gene calls are TRBV6-1 and TRBJ1-5, with D uncertain. Trimming cost V 4 bases and J 6 bases, with 7 bases left between them. Germline-derived CDR1 and CDR2 are MNHNS and SASEGT. The CDR3 is 12 amino acids.